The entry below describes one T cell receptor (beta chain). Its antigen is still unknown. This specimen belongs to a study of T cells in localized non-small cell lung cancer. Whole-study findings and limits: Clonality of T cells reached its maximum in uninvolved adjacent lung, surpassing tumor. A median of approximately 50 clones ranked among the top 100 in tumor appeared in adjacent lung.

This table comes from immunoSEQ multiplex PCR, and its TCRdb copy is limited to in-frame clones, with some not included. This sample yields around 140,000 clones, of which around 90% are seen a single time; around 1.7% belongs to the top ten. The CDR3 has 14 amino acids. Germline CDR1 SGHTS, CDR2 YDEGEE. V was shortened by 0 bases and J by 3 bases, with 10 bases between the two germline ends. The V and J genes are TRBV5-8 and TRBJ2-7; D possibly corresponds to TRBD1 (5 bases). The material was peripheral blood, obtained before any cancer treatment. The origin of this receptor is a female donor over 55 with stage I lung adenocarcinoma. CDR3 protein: CASSLVTGSYEQYF. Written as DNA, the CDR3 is TGTGCCAGCAGCTTGGTTACAGGAAGCTACGAGCAGTACTTC. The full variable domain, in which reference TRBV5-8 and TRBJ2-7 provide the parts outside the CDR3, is EAGVTQSPTHLIKTRGQQATLRCSPISGHTSVYWYQQALGLGLQFLLWYDEGEERNRGNFPPRFSGRQFPNYSSELNVNALELEDSALYLCASSLVTGSYEQYFGPGTRLTVT.